Following are 27 T cell receptor delta chains from one sample sequenced in a study of gamma-delta T cells after stem cell transplantation. TCRdb reran clone calling via CATT on the RT-PCR reads. The table shows around 1,700 delta-chain clones, with more than 1.5% occurring only once. Sequences were obtained from gamma-delta T cells. These receptors were collected from a human donor. It is not recorded whose cells these are; they may come from a transplant donor.

About this clone: The TCRdb protein, from a much larger clone, departs from this DNA's translation at residue 17, likely by read error; the protein shown derives from the DNA. This chain joins TRDV1 and TRDJ1, with TRDD3 matching 12 bases. The CDR3 is 19 residues long. Germline CDR1 reads TSWWSYY; CDR2 reads QGS. The chain's CDR3 is CALGEETVWGIRITDKPIF. The CDR3 DNA is TGTGCTCTTGGGGAAGAGACGGTCTGGGGGATACGAATCACCGATAAACCCATCTTT.

The rearrangement links TRDV3 to TRDJ1; 13 nucleotides match TRDD3. Trimming removed 4 bases from V and 0 bases from J; junction bases left unmatched: 23. The germline V gene encodes CDR1 TVYSNPD and CDR2 GDNSRS (reference sequence). CDR3 size: 21 residues. CDR3 loop: CASTPSEVLGDTKEDTDKLIF. The CDR3 bases are TGTGCCTCCACCCCCTCCGAGGTACTGGGGGATACGAAGGAGGACACCGATAAACTCATCTTT.

In regard to this clone: A far larger clone is only one base removed, so a read error is likely. The V call is TRDV2, the J call TRDJ1, with TRDD3 identical over 8 bases. The CDR3 is 17 amino acids. The germline CDR1 and CDR2 sequences are GEAIGNYY and EKD. Trimming at V came to 1 base and at J to 0 bases, leaving 9 bases not matched to a gene. The CDR3: CACDTIAGGPYTDKLIF. The CDR3 coding sequence is TGTGCCTGTGACACGATAGCTGGGGGACCCTACACCGATAAACTCATCTTT.

Concerning this clone: This DNA translates differently at residue 6 from the TCRdb protein, which is that of a much larger clone; a read error is likely, and the protein shown is the DNA's own translation. The chain recombines TRDV2 with TRDJ1, with TRDD3 matching over 12 bases. Germline V gives CDR1 GEAIGNYY, CDR2 EKD. This CDR3 region has 15 residues. The CDR3 region has the DNA TGTGCCTGTGACCCCTCACTGGGGGATACCGGTAAACTCATCTTT. It translates to CACDPSLGDTGKLIF.

The sample holds a few counts of this clone. The TCRdb protein comes from a much larger clone and disagrees with this DNA's translation at residue 5, likely due to a read error; the protein given here is derived from the DNA. The V and J genes are TRDV2 and TRDJ1, with 13 positions matching TRDD3. Per germline, CDR1 GEAIGNYY and CDR2 EKD. The CDR3 is made up of 20 amino acids. V shed 3 bases, J shed 0 bases, and the junction held 15 bases outside the gene matches. CDR3 amino acids: CACDPVGTGGYAGNTDKLIF. In DNA, the CDR3 is TGTGCCTGTGACCCCGTTGGTACTGGGGGATACGCGGGGAACACCGATAAACTCATCTTT.

The sample holds many counts of this clone. Given a far larger clone just one base away, this is likely a sequencing read error. The sample holds other DNA sequences that translate to the same CDR3. V usage is TRDV2 and J usage is TRDJ1, with 11 bases lining up with TRDD3. The CDR3 is 15 amino acids. From germline, CDR1 is GEAIGNYY and CDR2 EKD. The CDR3 bases are TGTGCCTGTGACCCCTTGCTGGGGGATACCGGTAAACTCATCTTT. Translating it yields CACDPLLGDTGKLIF.

This clone was detected ten times or more. This sequence is one base from a far larger clone and is likely a read error. This chain connects TRDV2 to TRDJ1; 8 nucleotides align to TRDD3. Germline V gene lookup returns CDR1 GEAIGNYY and CDR2 EKD. CDR3 length: 17 amino acids. CDR3 sequence: CACDTVAGGPYTVKLIF. CDR3 bases: TGTGCCTGTGACACGGTAGCTGGGGGACCCTACACCGTTAAACTCATCTTT.

This chain connects TRDV1 to TRDJ1, with D perhaps matching TRDD2 (8 bases). This CDR3 spans 19 amino acids. The germline V and J ends were trimmed by 5 bases and 0 bases, with 25 bases remaining between them. Per germline, CDR1 TSWWSYY and CDR2 QGS. In DNA, the CDR3 is TGTGCTCTTGGGACCCCCTTCCTAATACTGGGGACCTACACCGATAAACTCATCTTT. This gives the protein CALGTPFLILGTYTDKLIF.

This clone was observed a handful of times. The TCRdb record carries a much larger clone's protein, which differs from this DNA's translation at residue 15; a read error is the likely cause, and the protein listed here is the DNA translation. This chain joins TRDV2 and TRDJ1; 12 nucleotides match TRDD3. Germline V gives CDR1 GEAIGNYY, CDR2 EKD. The CDR3 consists of 20 residues. The junction had 17 bases not matched to a gene; V was cut back by 0 bases and J by 4 bases. The CDR3 DNA sequence: TGTGCCTGTGACACCGTTGGACCTGGGGGATACGGAAAGTACATCGATAAACTCATCTTT. This gives the protein CACDTVGPGGYGKYIDKLIF.

This clone is labeled large. This same CDR3 is encoded by further DNA sequences in the sample. This chain links TRDV2 with TRDJ1, with TRDD3 identical over 7 bases. Trimming at V came to 0 bases and at J to 0 bases, leaving 12 bases not matched to a gene. The CDR3 runs to 18 residues. The germline gives CDR1 GEAIGNYY, CDR2 EKD. DNA of the CDR3: TGTGCCTGTGACACCGCCTGGGGGCCCACCTTGTACACCGATAAACTCATCTTT. This gives the protein CACDTAWGPTLYTDKLIF.

This clone has a count of ten or more. This chain connects TRDV1 to TRDJ3; 10 bases line up with TRDD3. In germline, CDR1 is TSWWSYY, CDR2 QGS. The CDR3 has 21 residues. J lost 3 bases, V lost 0 bases, and 11 bases had no gene match. CDR3 sequence: CALGELRTGGFPLWDTRQMFF. The CDR3 nucleotides read TGTGCTCTTGGGGAACTTCGTACTGGGGGATTCCCTCTCTGGGACACCCGACAGATGTTTTTC.

As to this clone: With a far larger clone one base away, a read error is the likely cause. Other DNA sequences of this sample code for an identical CDR3. The CDR3 here is CACDPLLGDTRTDKLIF. The CDR3, as DNA: TGTGCCTGTGATCCACTGCTGGGGGACACGCGAACCGATAAACTCATCTTT. The rearrangement links TRDV2 to TRDJ1; 8 bases fit TRDD3. The CDR3 is made up of 17 amino acids. J was trimmed by 2 bases and V by 4 bases; bases with no gene match: 14. Germline loops: CDR1 GEAIGNYY, CDR2 EKD.

A word on this clone: This probably arose from a read error, given a far larger clone one base away. Other DNA variants within this sample encode the same CDR3. The J gene is TRDJ1, the V gene TRDV2; D is unresolved. This CDR3 has 16 amino acids. Germline-derived CDR1 and CDR2 are GEAIGNYY and EKD. The CDR3 sequence is CACDTVGLELGDKLIF. As DNA, the CDR3 is TGTGCCTGCGACACCGTCGGCCTGGAGTTGGGCGATAAACTCATCTTT.

This clone was seen more than once but under ten times. TCRdb's listed protein matches a much larger clone and diverges from this DNA's translation at residue 4, likely through a read error; the protein shown comes from the DNA. The rearrangement uses TRDV2 and TRDJ1; TRDD3 agrees at 12 bases. The V gene's germline CDR1 is GEAIGNYY and CDR2 EKD. J lost 0 bases, V lost 5 bases, and 15 bases had no gene match. The CDR3 loop spans 19 amino acids. CDR3 region: CACGTLYAGGYENTDKLIF. CDR3 bases: TGTGCCTGTGGCACACTATATGCTGGGGGATACGAAAACACCGATAAACTCATCTTT.

Judged by abundance, this clone is medium-sized. CDR3 sequence reads: CACDTGNFLRGVSYTDKLIF. In DNA form, the CDR3 reads TGTGCCTGTGACACGGGAAATTTCCTACGGGGGGTTTCTTACACCGATAAACTCATCTTT. This rearrangement joins TRDV2 to TRDJ1; 7 bases align to TRDD2. The V segment lost 1 base and the J segment 0 bases; nucleotides outside the gene matches: 19. This CDR3 has 20 amino acids. Germline V gene data show CDR1 as GEAIGNYY and CDR2 as EKD.

With respect to this clone: The protein recorded in TCRdb matches a much larger clone and deviates from this DNA's translation at residue 12, suggesting a read error; the protein here is obtained by translating the DNA. This chain joins TRDV2 and TRDJ1; D is ambiguous. Germline assignment: CDR1 GEAIGNYY and CDR2 EKD. The length of the CDR3 is 15 residues. Here the CDR3 DNA reads TGTGCCTGTGACACCGTATCTCAAAACACCGATAACCTCATCTTT. Encoded protein: CACDTVSQNTDNLIF.

On this clone itself: A single base is all that separates this from a far larger clone, so a read error is likely. The sample contains more than one DNA sequence encoding this CDR3. This chain joins TRDV2 and TRDJ1, with 7 bases aligning to TRDD3. The CDR3 is 16 amino acids. Germline values: CDR1 GEAIGNYY, CDR2 EKD. The CDR3 region is CACDTLGIGGTDKLIF. CDR3 DNA sequence: TGCGCCTGTGACACCCTGGGGATAGGGGGCACCGATAAACTCATCTTT.

This clone came up a few times. TCRdb has a much larger clone's protein, which differs at residue 8 from the translation of this DNA, likely because of a read error; what is shown is the protein translated from the DNA. The chain recombines TRDV2 with TRDJ1; 8 bases fit TRDD3. Germline assignment: CDR1 GEAIGNYY and CDR2 EKD. V shed 0 bases and J 1 base; nucleotides not matched to a gene: 18. CDR3 length: 20 amino acids. The CDR3 coding sequence is TGTGCCTGTGACACCGTCTCGCACCCGGGATACGGGGAACCCACCGATAAACTCATCTTT. Translating gives CACDTVSHPGYGEPTDKLIF.

In this sample, this clone turned up a few times. A far larger clone differs by one base, so this is likely a read error. Other DNA sequences in the sample encode the same CDR3. The chain uses TRDV2 and TRDJ1, with TRDD3 matching over 11 bases. Per the germline V gene, CDR1 is GEAIGNYY and CDR2 is EKD. The CDR3 runs 15 residues. The CDR3 coding sequence is TGTGCCTGTGACACCGTGGGGGATACGAACGATAAGCTCATCTTT. Protein product: CACDTVGDTNDKLIF.

Notes on this clone: One base separates it from a far larger clone, so it is likely a read error. The identical CDR3 is also encoded by other nucleotide sequences in the sample. J is TRDJ1 and V is TRDV3, with 12 nucleotides matching TRDD3. The germline V gene encodes CDR1 TVYSNPD and CDR2 GDNSRS (reference sequence). This CDR3 region has 18 residues. Here the CDR3 reads CAFRPVLYWGILTDKLIF. In DNA, the CDR3 is TGCGCCTTTAGGCCGGTTCTTTACTGGGGGATACTCACCGATAAACTCATCTTT.

This clone was counted a few times. This likely came from a read error, as a far larger clone is one base away. Other DNA sequences in the same sample also yield this CDR3. This chain links TRDV2 with TRDJ3; 8 nucleotides line up with TRDD3. The CDR3 runs 18 residues. Looked up from germline, CDR1 is GEAIGNYY and CDR2 is EKD. CDR3: CACDTGFQGIQDTRQMFF. The CDR3 bases are TGTGCCTGCGACACCGGATTTCAGGGGATACAAGACACCCGACAGATGTTTTTC.

CDR3 in amino acids: CACDILGDTKEDTDKLIF. Here the CDR3 DNA reads TGTGCCTGTGACATTCTGGGGGATACGAAGGAGGACACCGATAAACTCATCTTT. The chain uses TRDV2 and TRDJ1; TRDD3 matches at 12 bases. The length of the CDR3 is 18 residues. V was pared by 2 bases and J by 0 bases, with 9 bases of the junction left unmatched. CDR1 is GEAIGNYY and CDR2 is EKD in the germline V gene.

The chain recombines TRDV1 with TRDJ2; 8 bases map to TRDD2. This CDR3 has 24 residues. V dropped 2 bases and J dropped 0; count of bases not matched to a gene: 26. CDR1 is TSWWSYY, CDR2 QGS, per germline. In DNA form, the CDR3 reads TGTGCTCTTGGGGAAGGTTTGTCTGGTAGGATACTTCCTACCTACCCCGCTTTGACAGCACAACTCTTCTTT. It codes for CALGEGLSGRILPTYPALTAQLFF.

This clone is labeled as medium-sized. The rearrangement links TRDV2 to TRDJ1, with 8 bases identical to TRDD3. The V gene end was trimmed by 6 bases and the J gene end by 0 bases; junction bases not matched to a gene: 14. CDR1 and CDR2 (germline): GEAIGNYY, EKD. The CDR3 spans 17 residues. In DNA, the CDR3 is TGTGCCTGTTCAGTACTGGGGGGACCTAAGTACACCGATAAACTCATCTTT. Translated: CACSVLGGPKYTDKLIF.

Concerning this clone: A clone one base away is much larger, so this may be a read error. Other nucleotide sequences from this sample produce the same CDR3. This chain links TRDV1 with TRDJ1; 12 positions agree with TRDD3. CDR1 TSWWSYY and CDR2 QGS come from the germline V gene. The CDR3 is 18 residues long. The J segment lost 11 bases and the V segment lost 5 bases, leaving 21 bases of the junction unmatched. In DNA form, the CDR3 reads TGTGCTCTTGGGACCCCCTTCCTAATACTGGGGGATACCGGTAAGCTCATCTTT. The encoded protein is CALGTPFLILGDTGKLIF.

The sample holds a few counts of this clone. A far more abundant clone sits one base away, making this likely a read error. In the same sample, other DNA sequences code for this CDR3. J is TRDJ1 and V is TRDV2, with a tentative D call TRDD3 (5 bases). Germline V gives CDR1 GEAIGNYY, CDR2 EKD. Deletions cut 3 bases from V and 1 base from J, with 23 bases between. This CDR3 spans 18 amino acids. CDR3 coding DNA: TGTGCCTGTGACCCCGTTGGGGACCGTAAGCACTCCACCGATAAACTCATCTTT. As protein: CACDPVGDRKHSTDKLIF.

In the case of this clone: This DNA translates differently at residue 14 from the TCRdb protein, which is that of a much larger clone; a read error is likely, and the protein shown is the DNA's own translation. The genes are TRDV2 and TRDJ1, with a weak D call TRDD3 (6 bases). CDR1 and CDR2 (germline): GEAIGNYY, EKD. The CDR3 contains 16 residues. CDR3 DNA sequence: TGTGCCTGTGACTCTCTTGCGGAGGGGGAGGCCGATAAACCCATCTTT. It codes for CACDSLAEGEADKPIF.